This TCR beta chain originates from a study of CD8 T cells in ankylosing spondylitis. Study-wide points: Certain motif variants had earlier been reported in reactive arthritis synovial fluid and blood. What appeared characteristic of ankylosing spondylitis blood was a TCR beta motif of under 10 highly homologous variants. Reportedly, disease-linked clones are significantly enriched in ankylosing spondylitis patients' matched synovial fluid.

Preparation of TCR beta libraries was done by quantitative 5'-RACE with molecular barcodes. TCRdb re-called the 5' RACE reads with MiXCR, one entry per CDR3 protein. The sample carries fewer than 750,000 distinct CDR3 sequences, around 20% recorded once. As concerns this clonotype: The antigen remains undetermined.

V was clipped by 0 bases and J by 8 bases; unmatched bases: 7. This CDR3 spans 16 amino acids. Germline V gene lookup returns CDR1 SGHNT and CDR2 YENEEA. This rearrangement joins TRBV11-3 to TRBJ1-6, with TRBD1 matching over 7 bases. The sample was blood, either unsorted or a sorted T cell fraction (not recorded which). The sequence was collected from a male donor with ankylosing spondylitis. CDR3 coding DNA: TGTGCCAGCAGCTTAGAACCGACAGGGCGATATTCACCCCTCCACTTT. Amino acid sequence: CASSLEPTGRYSPLHF.